This T cell receptor (beta chain) was recorded in a study of shared clonotypes between healthy human individuals. Each of the donors was a healthy adult who was HIV-negative and had not had a recent acute infection or vaccination. Donors, without exception, were Caucasian adults residing in Nashville, Tennessee. Regarding the study as a whole: The generation probabilities recorded for non-shared clonotypes fell below those of clonotypes shared by all four donors.

As regards this clone: The antigen remains undetermined.

The protocol was immunoSEQ multiplex PCR, while the TCRdb copy is restricted to in-frame clones and leaves out a portion. The sample shows approximately 2.5 million clones, roughly 93% of them seen only once. Sequenced sample: naive CD4+ T cells from PBMCs. Described subset: CD45RA+ positively selected. This receptor was obtained from a man between 18 and 29 years old in good health. Some clones in this sample may be carry-over from other donors' samples.

CDR3 sequence (DNA): TGTGCCAGCGGACTAGCGGGAAGGGAGACCCAGTACTTC. Its protein product is CASGLAGRETQYF. The V gene is TRBV6-5, the J gene TRBJ2-5; 12 bases are a match to TRBD2. V lost 8 bases and J lost 5; bases outside the gene matches: 3. In germline, CDR1 is MNHEY, CDR2 SVGAGI. The CDR3 is 13 residues long.